This T cell receptor (beta chain) appears in the sequencing data of a study of beta chain features in type 1 diabetes. V lost 4 bases to trimming and J lost 2 bases, with 15 bases between them. The length of the CDR3 is 15 residues. Looked up from germline, CDR1 is SGHRS and CDR2 is YFSETQ. This clone came up a few times. Its matching antigen is unknown. Stem cell-like memory, regulatory, central memory and naive CD4+ cells were sorted via CD45RO/CCR7/CD25/CD127/CD95/CD27. Study conclusions and caveats: Among patients with Type 1 diabetes, TCRB CDR3s were moderately but significantly shorter in every one of the four CD4+ subsets. A pattern of fewer insertions and more deletions at VDJ junctions was seen in type 1 diabetes patients.

Expressed TCRB transcripts were sequenced after all isolated RNA was converted to cDNA. Libraries were prepared by immunoSEQ multiplex PCR; TCRdb keeps only in-frame clonotypes and omits some of them. The repertoire consists of hundreds of thousands of clones, with about 16% occurring once and the leading ten covering 0.09% to 0.095%. The sequencing sample was made of naive CD4+ T cells from blood. The chain carries TRBV5-1 and TRBJ1-1; tentatively, D is TRBD1 (6 bases). The source is a young man in good health. CDR3 coding DNA: TGCGCCAGCAGCCGATCCGGGACACAAAACACTGAAGCTTTCTTT. Translation: CASSRSGTQNTEAFF.